These T cell receptor beta chains were read from a single sample in a study of beta chain features in type 1 diabetes. Libraries were prepared by immunoSEQ multiplex PCR; TCRdb keeps only in-frame clonotypes and omits some of them. Of 310,000 or so clones in the sample, 9.3% were seen once. The sequenced material came from central memory CD4+ T cells from blood. These receptors were collected from a man aged 25-40 years with type 1 diabetes. The CDR3 runs from the conserved cysteine through the conserved F or W. A D gene is named only where the DNA matches it firmly. For some rows the clone size is stated as once, few or many, or as a class when expanded; others skip it.

DNA: TGTGCCAGCTCACGAACGACAGGGGTACGTCAGCCCCAGCATTTT
CDR3: CASSRTTGVRQPQHF
J: TRBJ1-5
size: -
length: 15
V: TRBV18
D: TRBD1

DNA: TGTGCCAGCAGCCGCACAGGCGCAAATGAAAAACTGTTTTTT
CDR3: CASSRTGANEKLFF
J: TRBJ1-4
size: -
length: 14
V: TRBV7-2
D: -

DNA: TGTGCCAGCAGCGTAGGGTCCTCTGGAAACACCATATATTTT
CDR3: CASSVGSSGNTIYF
J: TRBJ1-3
size: few
length: 14
V: TRBV9
D: -

DNA: TGCGCCAGCAGCCAAGAGGCGGGGGGGAACACCGGGGAGCTGTTTTTT
CDR3: CASSQEAGGNTGELFF
J: TRBJ2-2
size: few
length: 16
V: TRBV4-3
D: TRBD2

DNA: TGTGCCAGCTCCCCATTTGGCGAGGATGGCTACACCTTC
CDR3: CASSPFGEDGYTF
J: TRBJ1-2
size: many
length: 13
V: TRBV18
D: -

DNA: TGCGCCAGCAGCCAAGTTGCAGGGGGCAACTATGGCTACACCTTC
CDR3: CASSQVAGGNYGYTF
J: TRBJ1-2
size: few
length: 15
V: TRBV4-3
D: TRBD1

DNA: TGTGCCAGCAGTTTAACAGGACCGCAAGAGACCCAGTACTTC
CDR3: CASSLTGPQETQYF
J: TRBJ2-5
size: -
length: 14
V: TRBV28
D: -

DNA: TGTGCCAGCAGCCTGGGACAGGCGAGCAATCAGCCCCAGCATTTT
CDR3: CASSLGQASNQPQHF
J: TRBJ1-5
size: few
length: 15
V: TRBV6-6
D: TRBD1

DNA: TGCGCCAGCAGCTGGGGACTAGCGGAGACGGGTGAGCAGTTCTTC
CDR3: CASSWGLAETGEQFF
J: TRBJ2-1
size: -
length: 15
V: TRBV5-1
D: TRBD2

DNA: TGCGCCAGCAGCTTGGCACAGGGTCATGAAAAACTGTTTTTT
CDR3: CASSLAQGHEKLFF
J: TRBJ1-4
size: -
length: 14
V: TRBV5-1
D: -

DNA: TGTGCCAGCAGCTTTGGGACTAGACAAGAGACCCAGTACTTC
CDR3: CASSFGTRQETQYF
J: TRBJ2-5
size: -
length: 14
V: TRBV5-6
D: TRBD2

DNA: TGCGCCAGCAGCCAACGCGGGGGAGATACGCAGTATTTT
CDR3: CASSQRGGDTQYF
J: TRBJ2-3
size: -
length: 13
V: TRBV4-3
D: TRBD2

DNA: TGTGCCAGCAGTTCCTCAGGGGAAGGCAATCAGCCCCAGCATTTT
CDR3: CASSSSGEGNQPQHF
J: TRBJ1-5
size: few
length: 15
V: TRBV27
D: -

DNA: TGTGCCAGCAGCTCTGGGGGGGAACGTAGCTACACCTTC
CDR3: CASSSGGERSYTF
J: TRBJ1-2
size: few
length: 13
V: TRBV7-6
D: -

DNA: TGTGCCAGCAGTGCCTACAGGGGGCTAAGGGAGACCCAGTACTTC
CDR3: CASSAYRGLRETQYF
J: TRBJ2-5
size: -
length: 15
V: TRBV6-5
D: TRBD1

DNA: TGTGCCAGCAGCGGCCCCATGAGCACTGAAGCTTTCTTT
CDR3: CASSGPMSTEAFF
J: TRBJ1-1
size: few
length: 13
V: TRBV9
D: -

DNA: TGTGCCAGCAGTTTGAACAGGGGTGGCACAGATACGCAGTATTTT
CDR3: CASSLNRGGTDTQYF
J: TRBJ2-3
size: few
length: 15
V: TRBV28
D: TRBD1

DNA: TGTGCCAGCAGCTTTCCGTATAGCTCCTACAATGAGCAGTTCTTC
CDR3: CASSFPYSSYNEQFF
J: TRBJ2-1
size: many
length: 15
V: TRBV7-8
D: -

DNA: TGTGCCAGCAGTGACACGGTCTATGGCTACACCTTC
CDR3: CASSDTVYGYTF
J: TRBJ1-2
size: -
length: 12
V: TRBV2
D: -

DNA: TGCGCCAGCAGCCTTAGCGGTATAACCTACAATGAGCAGTTCTTC
CDR3: CASSLSGITYNEQFF
J: TRBJ2-1
size: -
length: 15
V: TRBV4-3
D: -

DNA: TGCGCCAGCAGCTCGACTAGCGGGGGGCTGCAAGATACGCAGTATTTT
CDR3: CASSSTSGGLQDTQYF
J: TRBJ2-3
size: -
length: 16
V: TRBV5-1
D: TRBD2

DNA: TGCGCCAGCAGCCAAGAAGGCAGGTCCTTCTCCACGGGGGCCAACGTCCTGACTTTC
CDR3: CASSQEGRSFSTGANVLTF
J: TRBJ2-6
size: few
length: 19
V: TRBV4-3
D: -

DNA: TGTGCCAGCAGCTTATTCGCCGACCCCCGGGGATATGGCTACACCTTC
CDR3: CASSLFADPRGYGYTF
J: TRBJ1-2
size: many
length: 16
V: TRBV7-9
D: -

DNA: TGTGCCTGGAGTGTACGGCAGGCCTTCATCTACGAGCAGTACTTC
CDR3: CAWSVRQAFIYEQYF
J: TRBJ2-7
size: few
length: 15
V: TRBV30
D: -

DNA: TGCGCCAGCAGCCTGGACAGATCGCAAGAGACCCAGTACTTC
CDR3: CASSLDRSQETQYF
J: TRBJ2-5
size: -
length: 14
V: TRBV5-1
D: -

DNA: TGTGCCAGCAGCCTGCGACAGGACCGGTTTGGGAAACTGTTTTTT
CDR3: CASSLRQDRFGKLFF
J: TRBJ1-4
size: -
length: 15
V: TRBV7-9
D: -

DNA: TGCGCCAGCAGCCAAGATCGGGCAGGGGGTGTAGGCTATGGCTACACCTTC
CDR3: CASSQDRAGGVGYGYTF
J: TRBJ1-2
size: few
length: 17
V: TRBV4-3
D: TRBD1

DNA: TGCGCCAGCAGTGAGTCAGACAGCGGGGAGCAGTACTTC
CDR3: CASSESDSGEQYF
J: TRBJ2-7
size: -
length: 13
V: TRBV10-1
D: -